The 15 T cell receptor beta chains given below trace back to one sample, sequenced in a study of cytomegalovirus exposure and HLA in healthy donors. A multiplex PCR was run with 60 Vbeta primers and 13 Jbeta primers. Here immunoSEQ multiplex PCR was the method, and the copy in TCRdb shows in-frame clones only, minus some. The table records 95,000 to 120,000 clones, roughly four fifths of them present only once. The sample consisted of PBMCs. All receptors come from a woman younger than 35 in good health and CMV-seronegative.

The chain uses TRBV7-2 and TRBJ1-3; TRBD1 might be the D (6 bases). In germline, CDR1 is SGHTA, CDR2 FQGNSA. V dropped 5 bases and J dropped 0 bases, with 14 bases sitting between them. This CDR3 is built from 16 residues. CDR3 amino acids: CASSLQTGNSGNTIYF. Written as DNA, the CDR3 is TGTGCCAGCAGCCTCCAGACAGGCAACTCTGGAAACACCATATATTTT.

The chain is built from TRBV28 and TRBJ1-2; D might be TRBD1 (5 bases). V shed 6 bases and J shed 4 bases, with 15 bases lying between them. Germline lookup yields CDR1 MDHEN and CDR2 SYDVKM. This CDR3 is 14 amino acids long. CDR3 region: CASREGRQFYGYTF. CDR3 coding DNA: TGTGCCAGCAGGGAGGGGCGTCAATTCTATGGCTACACCTTC.

This clone was detected only a few times. The rearrangement joins TRBV18 to TRBJ2-5, with D perhaps matching TRBD2 (6 bases). Germline assignment: CDR1 KGHSH and CDR2 LQKENI. V lost 1 base, J lost 0 bases, and 6 bases lay in between. The CDR3 contains 14 residues. The CDR3 here is CASSPLADQETQYF. CDR3 DNA sequence: TGTGCCAGCTCACCACTAGCGGACCAAGAGACCCAGTACTTC.

The rearrangement joins TRBV4-1 to TRBJ2-1, with TRBD2 identical over 8 bases. The CDR3 is made up of 17 amino acids. After removal of 0 bases from V and 4 bases from J, the junction contained 8 bases not matched to a gene. Germline V CDR1 and CDR2: MGHRA, YSYEKL. CDR3 sequence: CASSQDLTSGQYNEQFF. CDR3 DNA sequence: TGCGCCAGCAGCCAAGATCTAACTAGCGGACAATACAATGAGCAGTTCTTC.

V is TRBV5-1 and J is TRBJ1-2, with TRBD1 identical over 7 bases. The trim removed 4 bases at V and 3 bases at J, leaving 9 bases unmatched. Germline V gene lookup returns CDR1 SGHRS and CDR2 YFSETQ. There are 15 residues in the CDR3. The DNA of the CDR3 is TGCGCCAGCAGCGAGGCCGGGACAGCCCACTATGGCTACACCTTC. As protein: CASSEAGTAHYGYTF.

J is TRBJ1-2 and V is TRBV7-9; unclear D gene. Trimming left V 1 base short and J 7 bases short, with 7 bases between. This CDR3 region has 12 residues. CDR1 is SEHNR and CDR2 is FQNEAQ in the germline V gene (reference sequence). The CDR3 coding sequence is TGTGCCAGCAGCTTAGAGGAGGGTGGCTACACCTTC. It specifies CASSLEEGGYTF.

The V call is TRBV7-2, the J call TRBJ2-3, with a tentative D call TRBD2 (6 bases). The germline V gene has CDR1 SGHTA and CDR2 FQGNSA. The germline V and J ends were trimmed by 3 bases and 1 base, with 8 bases remaining between them. The CDR3 consists of 14 residues. The DNA for the CDR3 is TGTGCCAGCAGCTTGGAGGGAGGCACAGATACGCAGTATTTT. Protein: CASSLEGGTDTQYF.

The rearrangement joins TRBV2 to TRBJ2-7, with a possible D match to TRBD1 (5 bases). This CDR3 region has 15 residues. V dropped 3 bases and J dropped 4 bases, with 16 bases sitting between them. Germline V gene data show CDR1 as SNHLY and CDR2 as FYNNEI. The CDR3 sequence is CASSDPWTRNYEQYF. CDR3 DNA sequence: TGTGCCAGCAGTGATCCCTGGACAAGAAATTACGAGCAGTACTTC.

The V and J genes are TRBV28 and TRBJ2-7, with TRBD2 matching 7 bases. CDR3 size: 19 residues. Germline assignment: CDR1 MDHEN and CDR2 SYDVKM. With 5 bases clipped from V and 0 bases from J, the junction kept 19 bases outside the gene matches. In DNA form, the CDR3 reads TGTGCCAGCAGTAGGGAGGGTTGGCCATTGCGGGCGCACTCCTACGAGCAGTACTTC. This encodes CASSREGWPLRAHSYEQYF.

The gene calls are TRBV27 and TRBJ2-3; 10 positions match TRBD1. With 5 bases clipped from V and 2 bases from J, the junction kept 7 bases outside the gene matches. Germline CDR1 is MNHEY and CDR2 is SMNVEV (reference sequence). The CDR3 loop spans 16 amino acids. The CDR3 DNA sequence: TGTGCCAGCAGTCCACTGGACAGGGGGGCCACAGATACGCAGTATTTT. It specifies CASSPLDRGATDTQYF.

This sequence joins TRBV5-6 and TRBJ2-7; 8 bases fit TRBD1. This CDR3 spans 14 amino acids. The ends lost 4 bases at V and 3 bases at J; junction bases unmatched: 6. The germline CDR1 and CDR2 sequences are SGHDT and YYEEEE. CDR3 coding DNA: TGTGCCAGCAGCCTAGGGACAGGAGGCTACGAGCAGTACGTC. It encodes CASSLGTGGYEQYV.

The rearrangement links TRBV11-3 to TRBJ1-4, with D unresolved. Germline V CDR1 and CDR2: SGHNT, YENEEA. Trimming stripped 3 bases from V and 8 bases from J, with 13 bases between. The CDR3 loop spans 14 amino acids. The chain's CDR3 is CASSLNTVGEKLFF. CDR3 bases: TGTGCCAGCAGCTTGAATACCGTCGGGGAAAAACTGTTTTTT. Looking up the rest from reference TRBV11-3 and TRBJ1-4 gives the full variable domain: EAGVVQSPRYKIIEKKQPVAFWCNPISGHNTLYWYLQNLGQGPELLIRYENEEAVDDSQLPKDRFSAERLKGVDSTLKIQPAELGDSAVYLCASSLNTVGEKLFFGSGTQLSVL.

The rearrangement joins TRBV28 to TRBJ1-6; 10 nucleotides align to TRBD1. The CDR3 loop spans 15 amino acids. The V gene's germline CDR1 is MDHEN and CDR2 SYDVKM. Trimming cost V 6 bases and J 12 bases; bases outside gene matches: 11. The CDR3 is CASRRQTGGSGPLHF. The CDR3, as DNA: TGTGCCAGCAGGCGCCAGACAGGGGGCAGTGGACCCCTCCACTTT.

The V gene is TRBV6-1, the J gene TRBJ1-4, with D possibly being TRBD1 (6 bases). Per germline, CDR1 MNHNS and CDR2 SASEGT. Trimming took 4 bases from V and 8 from J, leaving 11 bases between them. The CDR3 totals 13 residues. The CDR3 nucleotides read TGTGCCAGCAGTGGTCAAAGGGGGGAAAAACTGTTTTTT. Translation gives CASSGQRGEKLFF.

The rearrangement links TRBV7-6 to TRBJ1-1; 8 bases align to TRBD1. V dropped 5 bases and J dropped 6; count of bases not matched to a gene: 5. The CDR3 has 13 amino acids. Germline values: CDR1 SGHVS, CDR2 FNYEAQ. The CDR3 sequence: CASSPLQGAEAFF. The CDR3 coding sequence is TGTGCCAGCAGCCCGCTACAGGGGGCTGAAGCTTTCTTT. Using reference TRBV7-6 and TRBJ1-1 for the parts outside the CDR3, the full variable domain is GAGVSQSPRYKVTKRGQDVALRCDPISGHVSLYWYRQALGQGPEFLTYFNYEAQQDKSGLPNDRFSAERPEGSISTLTIQRTEQRDSAMYRCASSPLQGAEAFFGQGTRLTVV.